These T cell receptor beta chains were read from a single sample in a study of cytomegalovirus exposure and HLA in healthy donors. The method was immunoSEQ multiplex PCR; TCRdb's version includes in-frame clones alone and lacks a portion of them. This sample carries about 190,000 clones, around 86% of them seen once, and the ten largest clones take roughly 1.5%. The sequencing input was PBMCs. The receptors come from a woman in her late teens or twenties in good health and CMV-seronegative. Each CDR3 is given with its conserved first and last residue. D genes are given only for firm matches. Size is stated for part of the rows, as once, few or many counts, or as a class when the clone is expanded.

D gene: -
V gene: TRBV5-6
clone size: -
J gene: TRBJ2-1
CDR3 DNA: TGTGCCAGCAATTTTGGGACTTACAATGAGCAGTTCTTC
CDR3 protein: CASNFGTYNEQFF

D gene: -
V gene: TRBV18
clone size: -
J gene: TRBJ1-6
CDR3 DNA: TGTGCCAGCTCACCACGGTACAGGGAATATAATTCACCCCTCCACTTT
CDR3 protein: CASSPRYREYNSPLHF

D gene: TRBD2
V gene: TRBV9
clone size: -
J gene: TRBJ2-3
CDR3 DNA: TGTGCCAGCAGCCCAAGCCGGACTAGCGGGACATATACGCAGTATTTT
CDR3 protein: CASSPSRTSGTYTQYF

D gene: TRBD1
V gene: TRBV7-2
clone size: -
J gene: TRBJ2-7
CDR3 DNA: TGTGCCAGCAGCTTAACCGGGACAGGGGCTCTCAACTCCTACGAGCAGTACTTC
CDR3 protein: CASSLTGTGALNSYEQYF

D gene: -
V gene: TRBV28
clone size: -
J gene: TRBJ2-7
CDR3 DNA: TGTGCCAGCAGTTTTGGGGCGGGGCTCTCCTACGAGCAGTACTTC
CDR3 protein: CASSFGAGLSYEQYF

D gene: -
V gene: TRBV18
clone size: -
J gene: TRBJ2-5
CDR3 DNA: TGTGCCAGCTCACATAAAGTGGTCCTGGCGGGGGCCTTCCAAGAGACCCAGTACTTC
CDR3 protein: CASSHKVVLAGAFQETQYF

D gene: TRBD1
V gene: TRBV30
clone size: -
J gene: TRBJ2-7
CDR3 DNA: TGTGCCTGGAGTCAGGGGGCTGACGAGCAGTACTTC
CDR3 protein: CAWSQGADEQYF

D gene: -
V gene: TRBV30
clone size: few
J gene: TRBJ1-3
CDR3 DNA: TGTGCCTGGAGTTTTGAGAACACCATATATTTT
CDR3 protein: CAWSFENTIYF

D gene: TRBD1
V gene: TRBV11-2
clone size: few
J gene: TRBJ1-1
CDR3 DNA: TGTGCCAGCAGCTTAGATGGGCAGGGGGCTGAAGCTTTCTTT
CDR3 protein: CASSLDGQGAEAFF

D gene: TRBD1
V gene: TRBV29-1
clone size: -
J gene: TRBJ2-4
CDR3 DNA: TGCAGCGTTGAATCATCGGGACAGGAGTTTTCCAAAAACATTCAGTACTTC
CDR3 protein: CSVESSGQEFSKNIQYF

D gene: -
V gene: TRBV27
clone size: -
J gene: TRBJ1-6
CDR3 DNA: TGTGCCAGCAGTTTTGGGGGGTCGTTAAAGGAACTACCCCTCCACTTT
CDR3 protein: CASSFGGSLKELPLHF

D gene: TRBD2
V gene: TRBV6-6
clone size: -
J gene: TRBJ2-7
CDR3 DNA: TGTGCCAGCAGTTACGGGACTACCACGCCCTACGAGCAGTACTTC
CDR3 protein: CASSYGTTTPYEQYF

D gene: -
V gene: TRBV5-1
clone size: -
J gene: TRBJ1-4
CDR3 DNA: TGCGCCAGCAGCCAGACCGGGAGCCAAGAAAAACTGTTTTTT
CDR3 protein: CASSQTGSQEKLFF

D gene: -
V gene: TRBV5-4
clone size: -
J gene: TRBJ2-2
CDR3 DNA: TGTGCCAGCAGCCCCGACCCAGTCGGGTTAGCCGGGGAGCTGTTTTTT
CDR3 protein: CASSPDPVGLAGELFF

D gene: TRBD2
V gene: TRBV4-1
clone size: -
J gene: TRBJ2-3
CDR3 DNA: TGCGCCAGCAGCCAGAAAGCGGGAGTTACAGATACGCAGTATTTT
CDR3 protein: CASSQKAGVTDTQYF

D gene: TRBD2
V gene: TRBV6-5
clone size: -
J gene: TRBJ2-7
CDR3 DNA: TGTGCCAGCAGTTTCATAGCGGGATGGGGTTACGAGCAGTACTTC
CDR3 protein: CASSFIAGWGYEQYF

D gene: TRBD1
V gene: TRBV30
clone size: once
J gene: TRBJ1-1
CDR3 DNA: TGTGCCTGGAGCGCCAAGGGACAGAGGGCAGGCTTGAACACTGAAGCTTTCTTT
CDR3 protein: CAWSAKGQRAGLNTEAFF

D gene: TRBD1
V gene: TRBV30
clone size: -
J gene: TRBJ2-3
CDR3 DNA: TGTGCCTGGAGTCAAAACAGGGGGAGTATGTTGGCCCGCACAGATACGCAGTATTTT
CDR3 protein: CAWSQNRGSMLARTDTQYF

D gene: TRBD1
V gene: TRBV11-2
clone size: -
J gene: TRBJ2-7
CDR3 DNA: TGTGCCAGCAGCCTTACTTGGGACAGATCTATAAGGTCCTACGAGCAGTACTTC
CDR3 protein: CASSLTWDRSIRSYEQYF

D gene: TRBD1
V gene: TRBV30
clone size: -
J gene: TRBJ1-1
CDR3 DNA: TGTGCCTGGAGTTCCTCCGGGACAGGGGAGGGGAGGACTGAAGCTTTCTTT
CDR3 protein: CAWSSSGTGEGRTEAFF